These 26 T cell receptor beta chains were sequenced from one sample in a study of CD8+ T cells in alopecia areata. Isolated RNA was reverse transcribed into cDNA used as the sequencing template. Clones were sequenced by immunoSEQ multiplex PCR, and TCRdb holds only the in-frame ones, with some missing. This table holds 110,000 to 150,000 clones, about 60% found once. Sequences were derived from CD4+ T cells sorted from blood, sampled at week 0. The source of these receptors is a human donor with alopecia areata.

This clone turned up a few times. The rearrangement joins TRBV23-1 to TRBJ2-1, with a possible D match to TRBD2 (5 bases). TRBV23-1 is marked as an open reading frame, function uncertain. The CDR3 has 11 residues. V dropped 6 bases and J dropped 7 bases, with 7 bases sitting between them. The chain's CDR3 is CASRPGNEQFF. The CDR3 DNA reads TGCGCCAGCAGGCCGGGAAATGAGCAGTTCTTC.

The chain couples TRBV29-1 to TRBJ2-1; 9 bases are shared with TRBD2. Germline loops: CDR1 SQVTM, CDR2 ANQGSEA. The CDR3 spans 14 residues. V lost 6 bases, J lost 0 bases, and 3 bases stayed unmatched. The CDR3 DNA sequence: TGCAGCGTCGGCGGGGGGGACTCCTACAATGAGCAGTTCTTC. This sequence encodes CSVGGGDSYNEQFF.

V usage is TRBV4-1 and J usage is TRBJ1-2; the D is unclear. Germline V lookup: CDR1 MGHRA, CDR2 YSYEKL. Trimming pared 1 base from V and 7 bases from J, leaving 13 bases between. The CDR3 length is 14 residues. CDR3 loop: CASSQGWAEFGYTF. The DNA for the CDR3 is TGCGCCAGCAGCCAAGGATGGGCAGAATTTGGCTACACCTTC.

This clone has a handful of counts. The chain carries TRBV5-6 and TRBJ2-7, with TRBD1 matching over 8 bases. V lost 3 bases to trimming and J lost 6 bases; unmatched junction nucleotides: 5. The CDR3 runs to 13 residues. The germline gives CDR1 SGHDT, CDR2 YYEEEE. The CDR3, as DNA: TGTGCCAGCAGCTCCTGGACAGGGTTCGAGCAGTACTTC. Translation gives CASSSWTGFEQYF.

This chain links TRBV25-1 with TRBJ1-6; D not certain. Germline-derived CDR1 and CDR2 are MGHDK and SYGVNS. V was clipped by 4 bases and J by 0 bases, with 10 bases between them. This CDR3 contains 16 residues. CDR3 nucleotides: TGTGCCAGCAGTGCCCCTTCGAGCTCCTATAATTCACCCCTCCACTTT. As protein: CASSAPSSSYNSPLHF.

This chain connects TRBV15 to TRBJ2-1; no firm D call. Looked up from germline, CDR1 is LNHNV and CDR2 is YYDKDF (reference sequence). Trimming took off 0 bases at V and 9 bases at J, with 12 bases between the two ends. CDR3 length equals 14 residues. The CDR3 DNA follows: TGTGCCACCAGCAGAGATGAGGCCGTATTTGAGCAGTTCTTC. Translating gives CATSRDEAVFEQFF.

This clone has just a few counts. The V and J genes are TRBV29-1 and TRBJ2-3, with 7 bases that match TRBD1. Germline lookup yields CDR1 SQVTM and CDR2 ANQGSEA. V dropped 4 bases and J dropped 2; count of bases not matched to a gene: 6. The CDR3 is made up of 14 amino acids. The DNA for the CDR3 is TGCAGCGTTGGCCGGGACAGAGCCACAGATACGCAGTATTTT. It encodes CSVGRDRATDTQYF.

The gene calls are TRBV30 and TRBJ1-2, with D unclear. The germline V and J ends were trimmed by 1 base and 5 bases, with 17 bases remaining between them. Germline V lookup: CDR1 GTSNPN, CDR2 SVGIG (reference sequence). The CDR3 sequence is 15 residues long. This CDR3 reads CAWSAPRRGEYGYTF. CDR3 in DNA: TGTGCCTGGAGTGCACCCCGGCGTGGGGAATATGGCTACACCTTC.

The chain is built from TRBV30 and TRBJ2-7, with TRBD2 identical over 7 bases. Germline-derived CDR1 and CDR2 are GTSNPN and SVGIG (reference sequence). With 4 bases clipped from V and 2 bases from J, the junction kept 5 bases outside the gene matches. The CDR3 has 13 residues. CDR3 in amino acids: CAWNWGGTYEQYF. The CDR3 DNA is TGTGCCTGGAACTGGGGGGGGACCTACGAGCAGTACTTC.

The rearrangement uses TRBV11-3 and TRBJ1-2; D is perhaps TRBD1 (6 bases). Looked up from germline, CDR1 is SGHNT and CDR2 is YENEEA. The CDR3 length is 16 residues. Trimming left V 0 bases short and J 1 base short, with 12 bases between. The CDR3: CASSLEGRGGNYGYTF. The CDR3 coding sequence is TGTGCCAGCAGCTTAGAAGGAAGGGGGGGTAACTATGGCTACACCTTC.

The chain is built from TRBV30 and TRBJ1-2; D is unclear. The CDR3 consists of 12 residues. CDR1 and CDR2 (germline): GTSNPN, SVGIG (reference sequence). Trimming took 2 bases from V and 6 from J, leaving 10 bases between them. This chain's CDR3 is CAWSTVGNGYTF. The DNA for the CDR3 is TGTGCCTGGAGTACGGTTGGGAATGGCTACACCTTC. The whole variable domain, filled in from reference TRBV30 and TRBJ1-2, reads SQTIHQWPATLVQPVGSPLSLECTVEGTSNPNLYWYRQAAGRGLQLLFYSVGIGQISSEVPQNLSASRPQDRQFILSSKKLLLSDSGFYLCAWSTVGNGYTFGSGTRLTVV.

This clone was detected only a few times. The chain links TRBV4-1 to TRBJ1-5; D uncertain. In germline, CDR1 is MGHRA, CDR2 YSYEKL. V was cut by 4 bases and J by 6 bases, with 16 bases left in between. The CDR3 has 15 amino acids. Here the CDR3 DNA reads TGCGCCAGCAGCCCCCAGCTCGAGGGAGGTCAGCCCCAGCATTTT. This gives the protein CASSPQLEGGQPQHF.

The chain couples TRBV29-1 to TRBJ1-1, with unresolved D. V lost 1 base and J lost 0, with 3 bases in between. Germline-derived CDR1 and CDR2 are SQVTM and ANQGSEA. The CDR3 extends over 12 amino acids. The CDR3 here is CSVEGVNTEAFF. The CDR3, as DNA: TGCAGCGTTGAAGGGGTGAACACTGAAGCTTTCTTT. Filled out from reference TRBV29-1 and TRBJ1-1, the complete variable domain reads SAVISQKPSRDICQRGTSLTIQCQVDSQVTMMFWYRQQPGQSLTLIATANQGSEATYESGFVIDKFPISRPNLTFSTLTVSNMSPEDSSIYLCSVEGVNTEAFFGQGTRLTVV.

The chain uses TRBV7-2 and TRBJ1-5, with 9 bases aligning to TRBD1. The CDR3 contains 15 residues. Per the germline V gene, CDR1 is SGHTA and CDR2 is FQGNSA. The ends lost 4 bases at V and 4 bases at J; junction bases unmatched: 5. The CDR3 is CASSSWTGENQPQHF. The DNA for the CDR3 is TGTGCCAGCAGCTCGTGGACAGGGGAGAATCAGCCCCAGCATTTT.

A few counts support this clone. The sample contains more than one DNA sequence encoding this CDR3. The chain links TRBV7-2 to TRBJ1-5; no definite D call. Trimming removed 5 bases from V and 5 bases from J, with 10 bases in between. The V gene's germline CDR1 is SGHTA and CDR2 FQGNSA. This CDR3 is built from 13 residues. The CDR3 DNA sequence: TGTGCCAGCAGCCCCCGTGGGGATCAGCCCCAGCATTTT. It codes for CASSPRGDQPQHF. The full variable domain, completed using reference TRBV7-2 and TRBJ1-5, is GAGVSQSPSNKVTEKGKDVELRCDPISGHTALYWYRQSLGQGLEFLIYFQGNSAPDKSGLPSDRFSAERTGGSVSTLTIQRTQQEDSAVYLCASSPRGDQPQHFGDGTRLSIL.

This clone has just a few counts. The V call is TRBV30, the J call TRBJ2-7; a weak D match, TRBD1 (5 bases). Germline-derived CDR1 and CDR2 are GTSNPN and SVGIG (reference sequence). This CDR3 contains 14 residues. Trimming took off 3 bases at V and 6 bases at J, with 18 bases between the two ends. In nucleotides, the CDR3 is TGTGCCTGGAGGGGCATAGGACAACTGGGCGAGCAGTACTTC. This sequence encodes CAWRGIGQLGEQYF.

This clone was seen more than once but under ten times. This sequence joins TRBV4-3 and TRBJ1-6, with 9 nucleotides matching TRBD1. V was pared by 0 bases and J by 7 bases, with 7 bases of the junction left unmatched. CDR1 and CDR2 from the germline V gene are LGHNA and YSLEER. The CDR3 totals 17 residues. The CDR3 nucleotides are TGCGCCAGCAGCCAAGACGACAGGGGGGTCGGGAATTCACCCCTCCACTTT. Protein: CASSQDDRGVGNSPLHF.

There are a few counts of this clone. The J gene is TRBJ2-3, the V gene TRBV5-1; the D gene is possibly TRBD2 (6 bases). This CDR3 is 14 amino acids long. The V gene's germline CDR1 is SGHRS and CDR2 YFSETQ. V was clipped by 2 bases and J by 4 bases, with 11 bases between them. The CDR3 is CASSFFGGADTQYF. The CDR3 DNA sequence: TGCGCCAGCAGCTTCTTCGGGGGTGCAGATACGCAGTATTTT.

This chain joins TRBV5-1 and TRBJ1-5; 7 bases map to TRBD1. There are 15 residues in the CDR3. The germline CDR1 and CDR2 sequences are SGHRS and YFSETQ. V shed 0 bases, J shed 4 bases, and the junction held 4 bases outside the gene matches. The CDR3 protein is CASSLGDSLNQPQHF. CDR3 bases: TGCGCCAGCAGCTTGGGGGACAGCCTTAATCAGCCCCAGCATTTT.

This clone was seen more than once but under ten times. V is TRBV5-1 and J is TRBJ2-7, with D perhaps TRBD2 (7 bases). Trimming stripped 0 bases from V and 6 bases from J, with 13 bases between. This CDR3 is 14 amino acids long. The germline gives CDR1 SGHRS, CDR2 YFSETQ. The CDR3 coding sequence is TGCGCCAGCAGCTTGGAGGCGCGGGGGCGCGAGCAGTACTTC. It is translated as CASSLEARGREQYF.

The rearrangement uses TRBV5-6 and TRBJ2-2; 9 bases are shared with TRBD1. This CDR3 contains 16 residues. The V and J ends lost 1 base and 3 bases, in that order; junction bases with no gene match: 4. Per the germline V gene, CDR1 is SGHDT and CDR2 is YYEEEE. Written as DNA, the CDR3 is TGTGCCAGCAGCTTGAAGACAGGGGGACACACCGGGGAGCTGTTTTTT. Translating it yields CASSLKTGGHTGELFF.

This clone was seen only once. The genes are TRBV30 and TRBJ1-2; 8 nucleotides line up with TRBD1. This CDR3 spans 13 amino acids. Losses at the gene ends were 7 bases for V and 2 bases for J; bases not matched to a gene: 6. Germline V gene data show CDR1 as GTSNPN and CDR2 as SVGIG (reference sequence). DNA for the CDR3: TGTGCCTCTAGGGGACAGGCCAACTATGGCTACACCTTC. Its translation is CASRGQANYGYTF.

This chain uses TRBV23-1 with TRBJ1-2; the D is unclear. TRBV23-1 is flagged as an ORF with uncertain function. Trimming cost V 9 bases and J 7 bases, with 12 bases left between them. This CDR3 region has 11 residues. In DNA, the CDR3 is TGCGCCAGAGTTCTCAGCGGTGGCTACACCTTC. Its translation is CARVLSGGYTF.

The rearrangement links TRBV5-1 to TRBJ1-1; 9 nucleotides align to TRBD1. There are 15 residues in the CDR3. V gave up 5 bases and J gave up 3 bases; unmatched junction bases: 8. In germline, CDR1 is SGHRS, CDR2 YFSETQ. In nucleotides, the CDR3 is TGCGCCAGCAGAATTACAGGGGGCAAGGACACTGAAGCTTTCTTT. It codes for CASRITGGKDTEAFF. Drawing the rest from reference TRBV5-1 and TRBJ1-1, the complete variable domain is KAGVTQTPRYLIKTRGQQVTLSCSPISGHRSVSWYQQTPGQGLQFLFEYFSETQRNKGNFPGRFSGRQFSNSRSEMNVSTLELGDSALYLCASRITGGKDTEAFFGQGTRLTVV.

In this sample, this clone turned up a few times. V usage is TRBV7-3 and J usage is TRBJ1-1; TRBD1 is a possible D gene (5 bases). Between the trimmed V and J ends, which lost 5 bases and 7 bases, there was a span of 17 bases. CDR3 size: 14 residues. Germline V lookup: CDR1 SGHTA, CDR2 FQGTGA. The CDR3 loop reads CASSPMGGGREAFF. The CDR3 DNA sequence: TGTGCCAGCAGCCCAATGGGGGGAGGGCGTGAAGCTTTCTTT.

In this sample, this clone turned up once. The chain combines TRBV7-9 with TRBJ2-5; D gene uncertain. CDR1 and CDR2 (germline): SEHNR, FQNEAQ (reference sequence). V was pared by 1 base and J by 9 bases, with 15 bases between. The CDR3 is made up of 14 amino acids. CDR3 sequence reads: CASSLVSPPGAQYF. As DNA, the CDR3 is TGTGCCAGCAGCTTAGTGTCTCCCCCCGGAGCCCAGTACTTC.